A selection of T cell receptor beta chains follows, all from one sample in a study of T cell changes during pregnancy in multiple sclerosis. Repertoires were generated with immunoSEQ multiplex PCR, while TCRdb's copy carries only in-frame clones and drops some. The repertoire consists of approximately 12,000 clones, with roughly 94% occurring once and the leading ten covering roughly 0.3%. The specimen was CD4+ T cells from peripheral blood mononuclear cells, collected before pregnancy. The receptor set was obtained from a female donor with multiple sclerosis, enrolled in a pregnancy study. Both conserved end residues are part of each CDR3. Each record gives: D gene, V gene, clone size, J gene, CDR3 protein, CDR3 DNA. The D gene is left open where the match is weak. Rows give clone size only sometimes, using once, few, many, or a class for an expanded clone.

NA,TRBV7-9,NA,TRBJ2-1,CASSFQGSEQFF,TGTGCCAGCAGCTTTCAGGGAAGCGAGCAGTTCTTC
NA,TRBV29-1,NA,TRBJ2-1,CSVSGGLSGLGEQFF,TGCAGCGTCTCGGGTGGCCTTTCGGGGTTGGGTGAGCAGTTCTTC
NA,TRBV14,NA,TRBJ2-3,CASSQLRSGDTQYF,TGTGCCAGCAGCCAGCTCCGGAGCGGAGATACGCAGTATTTT
TRBD2,TRBV11-1,NA,TRBJ2-1,CASSLWLAGAPINEQFF,TGTGCCAGCAGCTTATGGTTAGCGGGGGCTCCAATCAATGAGCAGTTCTTC
TRBD1,TRBV2,NA,TRBJ1-4,CASSEPRDSSLSTNEKLFF,TGTGCCAGCAGTGAACCCCGGGACAGCTCCCTTTCAACTAATGAAAAACTGTTTTTT
TRBD1,TRBV30,few,TRBJ1-1,CAWSVSPDRVWAFF,TGTGCCTGGAGTGTATCCCCCGACAGGGTGTGGGCTTTCTTT
TRBD1,TRBV19,once,TRBJ2-3,CASSWDRRHTDTQYF,TGTGCCAGTAGCTGGGACAGGCGCCACACAGATACGCAGTATTTT
TRBD1,TRBV7-9,NA,TRBJ2-2,CASSAGQGYTGELFF,TGTGCCAGCAGCGCGGGACAGGGGTACACCGGGGAGCTGTTTTTT
NA,TRBV18,few,TRBJ1-2,CASSPPGGGRDGYTF,TGTGCCAGCTCACCACCCGGCGGGGGGCGCGATGGCTACACCTTC
TRBD1,TRBV18,NA,TRBJ1-1,CASSVNRAGGEAFF,TGTGCCAGCTCAGTTAACCGGGCAGGGGGCGAAGCTTTCTTT
NA,TRBV19,once,TRBJ1-1,CASRVGRGTEAFF,TGTGCCAGTAGGGTAGGGAGGGGGACTGAAGCTTTCTTT
TRBD1,TRBV5-1,once,TRBJ2-5,CASSYGQGGGETQYF,TGCGCCAGCAGTTACGGACAGGGTGGTGGAGAGACCCAGTACTTC
NA,TRBV7-3,NA,TRBJ1-2,CASSLNTVAAAGYGYTF,TGTGCCAGCAGCTTAAATACTGTGGCAGCGGCTGGCTATGGCTACACCTTC
NA,TRBV6-6,NA,TRBJ1-1,CASSDSPQGTEAFF,TGTGCCAGCAGTGACTCGCCCCAGGGCACTGAAGCTTTCTTT
NA,TRBV6-5,NA,TRBJ1-1,CASSFATQGSTEAFF,TGTGCCAGCAGTTTCGCAACGCAGGGGTCCACTGAAGCTTTCTTT
NA,TRBV10-3,NA,TRBJ1-5,CAISRQKTNNQPQHF,TGTGCCATCAGCAGACAGAAAACGAACAATCAGCCCCAGCATTTT
NA,TRBV5-8,NA,TRBJ2-3,CASSLQSTDTQYF,TGTGCCAGCAGCTTACAGAGCACAGATACGCAGTATTTT
TRBD1,TRBV5-1,NA,TRBJ2-7,CASTPRQGSYEQYF,TGCGCCAGCACCCCTCGACAGGGTTCCTACGAGCAGTACTTC
TRBD1,TRBV6-5,NA,TRBJ2-7,CASSYGWTGSYEQYF,TGTGCCAGCAGTTACGGGTGGACAGGTTCCTACGAGCAGTACTTC
TRBD1,TRBV10-3,NA,TRBJ1-4,CAISRGQLNEKLFF,TGTGCCATCAGTAGGGGACAGCTAAATGAAAAACTGTTTTTT
NA,TRBV25-1,few,TRBJ1-5,CASSESWEAQPQHF,TGTGCCAGCAGTGAATCCTGGGAGGCCCAGCCCCAGCATTTT
TRBD2,TRBV7-3,NA,TRBJ2-3,CASSLRARASGGGGTDTQYF,TGTGCCAGCAGCTTAAGGGCTCGGGCTAGCGGGGGGGGAGGCACAGATACGCAGTATTTT
NA,TRBV19,NA,TRBJ1-2,CASSMGGYGYTF,TGTGCCAGTAGTATGGGGGGATATGGCTACACCTTC
NA,TRBV2,NA,TRBJ1-4,CASSQGTRNEKLFF,TGTGCCAGCAGCCAGGGGACAAGAAATGAAAAACTGTTTTTT
NA,TRBV30,NA,TRBJ2-2,CAWREGLNTGELFF,TGTGCCTGGAGAGAAGGACTTAACACCGGGGAGCTGTTTTTT
NA,TRBV7-9,NA,TRBJ2-7,CASSLFESYEQYF,TGTGCCAGCAGCTTATTCGAGTCCTACGAGCAGTACTTC
NA,TRBV7-2,NA,TRBJ2-1,CASSLGVLLIF,TGTGCCAGCAGCTTAGGGGTACTACTTATCTTC
NA,TRBV29-1,NA,TRBJ1-3,CSVGQGGTYGNTIYF,TGCAGCGTTGGGCAGGGAGGTACATATGGAAACACCATATATTTT
TRBD1,TRBV5-4,NA,TRBJ1-6,CASSLGPRPGGQGSFPLHF,TGTGCCAGCAGCTTGGGGCCCCGCCCCGGGGGACAGGGAAGTTTTCCCCTCCACTTT
TRBD1,TRBV13,NA,TRBJ2-4,CASSQELQGTKNIQYF,TGTGCCAGCAGCCAAGAACTACAGGGGACCAAAAACATTCAGTACTTC
NA,TRBV5-6,NA,TRBJ2-7,CASSLAPGLYEQYF,TGTGCCAGCAGCTTGGCTCCGGGACTCTACGAGCAGTACTTC
NA,TRBV6-4,once,TRBJ2-7,CASPFISAGAISYEQYF,TGTGCCAGCCCATTCATTAGTGCAGGGGCAATCTCCTACGAGCAGTACTTC
NA,TRBV4-2,NA,TRBJ2-7,CASSQDVGGSGEQYF,TGTGCCAGCAGCCAAGACGTCGGGGGATCGGGCGAGCAGTACTTC
NA,TRBV6-5,NA,TRBJ1-3,CASSPPGRTGNTIYF,TGTGCCAGCAGCCCGCCCGGCCGGACAGGAAACACCATATATTTT
NA,TRBV4-1,NA,TRBJ2-1,CASSHPDSYNEQFF,TGCGCCAGCAGCCACCCAGACAGCTACAATGAGCAGTTCTTC
TRBD2,TRBV9,NA,TRBJ2-3,CASSAHLAGGTDTQYF,TGTGCCAGCAGCGCCCATCTAGCGGGGGGAACAGATACGCAGTATTTT
NA,TRBV19,NA,TRBJ2-2,CASSWDFANTGELFF,TGTGCCAGTAGTTGGGACTTCGCGAACACCGGGGAGCTGTTTTTT
NA,TRBV27,NA,TRBJ1-1,CASSRQKNTEAFF,TGTGCCAGCAGCAGACAGAAGAACACTGAAGCTTTCTTT
NA,TRBV28,NA,TRBJ1-6,CASSFTQGSYNSPLHF,TGTGCCAGCAGTTTTACACAGGGCTCCTATAATTCACCCCTCCACTTT
TRBD1,TRBV15,NA,TRBJ1-4,CATSSTRRQGATNEKLFF,TGTGCCACCAGCAGTACTAGACGACAGGGTGCAACTAATGAAAAACTGTTTTTT
NA,TRBV5-1,NA,TRBJ1-2,CASSLGGTYGYTF,TGCGCCAGCAGCTTGGGAGGAACCTATGGCTACACCTTC
TRBD1,TRBV6-6,NA,TRBJ2-7,CASRNKDRGREQYF,TGTGCCAGCAGAAATAAAGACAGGGGTCGCGAGCAGTACTTC
NA,TRBV4-1,NA,TRBJ1-1,CASSQESAGLPTGTEAFF,TGCGCCAGCAGCCAAGAGTCGGCCGGATTACCGACGGGCACTGAAGCTTTCTTT
TRBD1,TRBV6-5,NA,TRBJ2-7,CASRGQGTYEQYF,TGTGCCAGCAGGGGACAGGGAACCTACGAGCAGTACTTC
NA,TRBV11-1,NA,TRBJ1-1,CASTVQVNTEAFF,TGTGCCAGCACCGTACAGGTGAACACTGAAGCTTTCTTT
TRBD1,TRBV5-8,once,TRBJ1-4,CASSRGQGANEKLFF,TGTGCCAGCAGCCGTGGACAGGGAGCTAATGAAAAACTGTTTTTT
NA,TRBV19,NA,TRBJ1-2,CASSIRNYGYTF,TGTGCCAGTAGTATTCGTAACTATGGCTACACCTTC
NA,TRBV18,NA,TRBJ2-5,CASSPPTGQETQYF,TGTGCCAGCTCACCACCTACAGGACAAGAGACCCAGTACTTC
NA,TRBV15,NA,TRBJ1-2,CATSRRLGQTNYGYTF,TGTGCCACCAGCAGACGCTTGGGGCAGACTAACTATGGCTACACCTTC
NA,TRBV9,NA,TRBJ1-2,CASSAPLPRHGYTF,TGTGCCAGCAGCGCCCCCCTCCCGCGGCATGGCTACACCTTC
TRBD2,TRBV27,NA,TRBJ2-7,CASSPKSGLVIYEQYF,TGTGCCAGCAGTCCAAAATCCGGACTAGTTATCTACGAGCAGTACTTC
NA,TRBV9,NA,TRBJ1-2,CASSVEVRPRGDGYTF,TGTGCCAGCAGCGTTGAGGTCCGTCCTCGGGGTGATGGCTACACCTTC
TRBD2,TRBV10-3,NA,TRBJ2-3,CAITPSGGADTQYF,TGTGCCATCACGCCTAGCGGGGGGGCAGATACGCAGTATTTT
TRBD1,TRBV7-8,NA,TRBJ1-6,CASRYTRDSYAPLHF,TGTGCCAGCAGATACACCCGGGACAGTTATGCACCCCTCCACTTT